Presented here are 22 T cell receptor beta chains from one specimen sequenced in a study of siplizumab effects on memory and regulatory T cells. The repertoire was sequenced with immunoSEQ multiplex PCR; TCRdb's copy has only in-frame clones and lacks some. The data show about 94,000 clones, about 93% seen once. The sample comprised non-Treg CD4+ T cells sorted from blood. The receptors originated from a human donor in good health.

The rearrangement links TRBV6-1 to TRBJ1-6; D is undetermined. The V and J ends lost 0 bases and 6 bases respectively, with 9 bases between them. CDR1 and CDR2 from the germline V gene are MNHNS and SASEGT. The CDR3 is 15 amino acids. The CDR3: CASSEARSVNSPLHF. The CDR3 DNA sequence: TGTGCCAGCAGTGAAGCCAGGAGCGTTAATTCACCCCTCCACTTT.

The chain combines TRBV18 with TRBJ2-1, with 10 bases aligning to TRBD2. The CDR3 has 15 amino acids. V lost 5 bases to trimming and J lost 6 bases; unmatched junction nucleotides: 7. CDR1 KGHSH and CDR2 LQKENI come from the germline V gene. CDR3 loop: CASSKSSGSGNEQFF. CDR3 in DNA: TGTGCCAGCTCAAAGTCTAGCGGGAGTGGCAATGAGCAGTTCTTC.

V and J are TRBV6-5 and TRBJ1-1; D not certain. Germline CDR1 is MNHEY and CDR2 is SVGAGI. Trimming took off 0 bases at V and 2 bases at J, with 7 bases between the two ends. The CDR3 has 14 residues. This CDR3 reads CASSYSNSNTEAFF. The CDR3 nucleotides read TGTGCCAGCAGTTACTCGAACAGTAACACTGAAGCTTTCTTT.

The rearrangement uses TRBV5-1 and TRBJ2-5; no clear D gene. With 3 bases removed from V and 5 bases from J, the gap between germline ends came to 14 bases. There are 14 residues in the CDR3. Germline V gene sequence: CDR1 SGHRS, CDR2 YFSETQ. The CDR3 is CASSSDNQAETQYF. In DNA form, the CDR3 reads TGCGCCAGCAGCTCCGACAATCAGGCGGAGACCCAGTACTTC.

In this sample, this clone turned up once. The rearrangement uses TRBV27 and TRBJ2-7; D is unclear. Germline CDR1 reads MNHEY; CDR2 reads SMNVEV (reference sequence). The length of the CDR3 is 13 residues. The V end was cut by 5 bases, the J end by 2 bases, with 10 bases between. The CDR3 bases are TGTGCCAGCAGTCGGGCAGCCACCTACGAGCAGTACTTC. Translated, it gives CASSRAATYEQYF.

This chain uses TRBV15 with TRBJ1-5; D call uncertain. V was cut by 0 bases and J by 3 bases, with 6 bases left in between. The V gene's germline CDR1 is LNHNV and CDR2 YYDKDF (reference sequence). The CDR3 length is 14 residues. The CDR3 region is CATSRDPSNQPQHF. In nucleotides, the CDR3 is TGTGCCACCAGCAGAGACCCGTCCAATCAGCCCCAGCATTTT. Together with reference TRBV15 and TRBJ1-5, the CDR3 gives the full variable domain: DAMVIQNPRYQVTQFGKPVTLSCSQTLNHNVMYWYQQKSSQAPKLLFHYYDKDFNNEADTPDNFQSRRPNTSFCFLDIRSPGLGDTAMYLCATSRDPSNQPQHFGDGTRLSIL.

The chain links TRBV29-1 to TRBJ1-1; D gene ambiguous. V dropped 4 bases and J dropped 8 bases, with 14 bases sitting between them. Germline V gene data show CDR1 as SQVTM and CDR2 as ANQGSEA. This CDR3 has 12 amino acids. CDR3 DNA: TGCAGCGTTGGATCGGGGAGGCCCGAAGCTTTCTTT. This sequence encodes CSVGSGRPEAFF.

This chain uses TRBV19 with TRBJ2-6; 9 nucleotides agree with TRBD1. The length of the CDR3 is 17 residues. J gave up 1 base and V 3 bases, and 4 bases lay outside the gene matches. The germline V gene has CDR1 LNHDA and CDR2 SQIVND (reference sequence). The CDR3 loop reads CASSMGTGTSGANVLTF. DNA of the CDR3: TGTGCCAGTAGTATGGGGACAGGGACATCTGGGGCCAACGTCCTGACTTTC.

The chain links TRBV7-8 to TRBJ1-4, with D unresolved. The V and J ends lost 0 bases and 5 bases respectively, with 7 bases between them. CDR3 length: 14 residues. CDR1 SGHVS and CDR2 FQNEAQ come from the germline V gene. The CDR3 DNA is TGTGCCAGCAGCTTAGCCAGGATCAATGAAAAACTGTTTTTT. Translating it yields CASSLARINEKLFF.

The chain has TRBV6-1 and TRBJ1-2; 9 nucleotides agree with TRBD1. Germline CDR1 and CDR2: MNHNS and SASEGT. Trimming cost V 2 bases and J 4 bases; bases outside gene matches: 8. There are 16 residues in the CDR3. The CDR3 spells CASSELGTGRLYGYTF. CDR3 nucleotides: TGTGCCAGCAGTGAACTAGGGACAGGGAGGCTCTATGGCTACACCTTC.

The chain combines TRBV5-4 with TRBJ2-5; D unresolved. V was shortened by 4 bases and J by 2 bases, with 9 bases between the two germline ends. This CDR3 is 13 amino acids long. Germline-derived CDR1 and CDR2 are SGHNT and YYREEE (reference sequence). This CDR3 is CASSPTFQETQYF. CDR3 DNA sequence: TGTGCCAGCAGCCCGACTTTTCAAGAGACCCAGTACTTC.

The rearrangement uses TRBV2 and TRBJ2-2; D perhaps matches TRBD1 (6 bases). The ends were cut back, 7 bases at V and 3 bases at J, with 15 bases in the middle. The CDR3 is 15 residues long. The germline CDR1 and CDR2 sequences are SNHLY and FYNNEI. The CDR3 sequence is CASTNRDTYTGELFF. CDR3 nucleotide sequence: TGTGCCAGCACGAACCGGGACACCTACACCGGGGAGCTGTTTTTT.

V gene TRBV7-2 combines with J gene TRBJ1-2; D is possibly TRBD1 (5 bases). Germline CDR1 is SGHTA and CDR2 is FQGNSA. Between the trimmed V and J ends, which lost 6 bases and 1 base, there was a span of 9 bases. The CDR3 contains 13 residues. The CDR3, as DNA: TGTGCCAGCAGTCCGGACAATAACTATGGCTACACCTTC. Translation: CASSPDNNYGYTF.

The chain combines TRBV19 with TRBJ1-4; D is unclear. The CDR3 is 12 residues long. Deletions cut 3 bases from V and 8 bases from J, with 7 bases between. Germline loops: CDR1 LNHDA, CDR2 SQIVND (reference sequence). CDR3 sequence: CASSISREKLFF. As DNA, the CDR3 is TGTGCCAGTAGTATCTCAAGGGAAAAACTGTTTTTT. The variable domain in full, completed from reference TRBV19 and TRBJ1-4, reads DGGITQSPKYLFRKEGQNVTLSCEQNLNHDAMYWYRQDPGQGLRLIYYSQIVNDFQKGDIAEGYSVSREKKESFPLTVTSAQKNPTAFYLCASSISREKLFFGSGTQLSVL.

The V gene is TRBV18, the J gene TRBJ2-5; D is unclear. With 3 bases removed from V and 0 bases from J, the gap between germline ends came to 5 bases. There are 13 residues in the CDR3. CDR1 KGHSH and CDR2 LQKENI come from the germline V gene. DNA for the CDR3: TGTGCCAGCTCACCGCGAGACCAAGAGACCCAGTACTTC. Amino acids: CASSPRDQETQYF.

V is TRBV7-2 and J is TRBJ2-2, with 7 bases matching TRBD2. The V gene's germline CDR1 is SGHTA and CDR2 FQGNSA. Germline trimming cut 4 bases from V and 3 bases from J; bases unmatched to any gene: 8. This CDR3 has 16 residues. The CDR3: CASSSLATSYTGELFF. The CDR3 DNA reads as TGTGCCAGCAGCTCACTAGCGACGTCGTACACCGGGGAGCTGTTTTTT.

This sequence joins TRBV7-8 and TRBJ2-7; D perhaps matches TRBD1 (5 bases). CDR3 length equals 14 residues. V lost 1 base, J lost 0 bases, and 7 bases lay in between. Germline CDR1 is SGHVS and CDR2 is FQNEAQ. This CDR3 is CASSLVQGSYEQYF. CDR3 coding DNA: TGTGCCAGCAGCTTAGTGCAGGGCTCCTACGAGCAGTACTTC. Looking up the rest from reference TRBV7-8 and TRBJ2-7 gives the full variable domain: GAGVSQSPRYKVAKRGQDVALRCDPISGHVSLFWYQQALGQGPEFLTYFQNEAQLDKSGLPSDRFFAERPEGSVSTLKIQRTQQEDSAVYLCASSLVQGSYEQYFGPGTRLTVT.

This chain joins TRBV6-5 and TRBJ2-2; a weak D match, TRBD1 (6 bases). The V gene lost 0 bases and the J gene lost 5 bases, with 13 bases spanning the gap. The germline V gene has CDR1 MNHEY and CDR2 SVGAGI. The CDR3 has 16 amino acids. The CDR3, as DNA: TGTGCCAGCAGTTACTCTCCGGGGACAACAACCGGGGAGCTGTTTTTT. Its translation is CASSYSPGTTTGELFF.

This chain's CDR3 is CASSKRTGSNQPQHF. The CDR3 region has the DNA TGTGCCAGCAGCAAAAGAACAGGAAGCAATCAGCCCCAGCATTTT. The chain employs TRBV21-1 and TRBJ1-5; whether TRBD1, the table's D call, matches the DNA was not checked. TRBV21-1 is a recognized pseudogene. This CDR3 contains 15 residues.

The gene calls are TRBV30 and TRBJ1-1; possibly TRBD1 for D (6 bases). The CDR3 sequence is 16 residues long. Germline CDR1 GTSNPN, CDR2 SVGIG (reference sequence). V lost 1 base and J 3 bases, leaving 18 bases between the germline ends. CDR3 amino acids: CAWSGPVTGQHTEAFF. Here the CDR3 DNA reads TGTGCCTGGAGTGGCCCAGTTACCGGACAGCACACTGAAGCTTTCTTT.

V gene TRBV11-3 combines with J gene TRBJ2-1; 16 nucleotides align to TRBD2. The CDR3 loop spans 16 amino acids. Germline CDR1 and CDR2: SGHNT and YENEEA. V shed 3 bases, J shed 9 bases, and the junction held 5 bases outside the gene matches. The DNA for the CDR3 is TGTGCCAGCAGCTTCCCGGGACTAGCGGGAGGGGGTGAGCAGTTCTTC. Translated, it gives CASSFPGLAGGGEQFF.

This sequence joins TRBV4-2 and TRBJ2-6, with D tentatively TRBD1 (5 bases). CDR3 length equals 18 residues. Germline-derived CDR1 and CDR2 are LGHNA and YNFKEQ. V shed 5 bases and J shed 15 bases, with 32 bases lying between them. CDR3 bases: TGTGCCAGCAGCGCTCAGGACAAAGGTACAAAGTCGGGCCAACGCCTGACTTTC. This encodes CASSAQDKGTKSGQRLTF.